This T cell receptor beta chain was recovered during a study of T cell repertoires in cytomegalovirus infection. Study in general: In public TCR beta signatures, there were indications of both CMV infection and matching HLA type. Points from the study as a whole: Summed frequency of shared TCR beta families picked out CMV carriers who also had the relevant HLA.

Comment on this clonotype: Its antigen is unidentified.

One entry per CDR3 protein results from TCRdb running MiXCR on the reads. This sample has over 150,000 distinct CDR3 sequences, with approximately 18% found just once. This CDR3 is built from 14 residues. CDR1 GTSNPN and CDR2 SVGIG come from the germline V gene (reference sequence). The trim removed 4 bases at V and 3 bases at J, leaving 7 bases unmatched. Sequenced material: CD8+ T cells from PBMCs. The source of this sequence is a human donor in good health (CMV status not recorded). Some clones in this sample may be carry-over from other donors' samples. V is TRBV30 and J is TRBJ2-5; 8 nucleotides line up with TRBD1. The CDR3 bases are TGTGCCTGGATTCCCGGGACAGGAGAAGAGACCCAGTACTTC. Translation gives CAWIPGTGEETQYF.